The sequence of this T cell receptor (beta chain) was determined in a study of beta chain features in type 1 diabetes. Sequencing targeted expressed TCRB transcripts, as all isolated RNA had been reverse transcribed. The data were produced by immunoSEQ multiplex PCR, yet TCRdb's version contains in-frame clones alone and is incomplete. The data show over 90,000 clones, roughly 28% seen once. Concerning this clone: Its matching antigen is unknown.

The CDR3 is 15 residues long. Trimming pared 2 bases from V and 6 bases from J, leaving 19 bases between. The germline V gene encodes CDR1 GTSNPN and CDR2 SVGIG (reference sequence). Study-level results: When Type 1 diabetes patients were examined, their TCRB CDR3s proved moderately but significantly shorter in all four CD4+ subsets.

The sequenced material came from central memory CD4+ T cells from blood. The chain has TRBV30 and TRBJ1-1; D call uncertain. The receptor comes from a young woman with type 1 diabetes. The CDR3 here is CAWSSAPTLGAEAFF. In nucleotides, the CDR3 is TGTGCCTGGAGTTCAGCCCCGACCTTGGGCGCTGAAGCTTTCTTT. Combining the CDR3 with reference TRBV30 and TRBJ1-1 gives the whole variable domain SQTIHQWPATLVQPVGSPLSLECTVEGTSNPNLYWYRQAAGRGLQLLFYSVGIGQISSEVPQNLSASRPQDRQFILSSKKLLLSDSGFYLCAWSSAPTLGAEAFFGQGTRLTVV.